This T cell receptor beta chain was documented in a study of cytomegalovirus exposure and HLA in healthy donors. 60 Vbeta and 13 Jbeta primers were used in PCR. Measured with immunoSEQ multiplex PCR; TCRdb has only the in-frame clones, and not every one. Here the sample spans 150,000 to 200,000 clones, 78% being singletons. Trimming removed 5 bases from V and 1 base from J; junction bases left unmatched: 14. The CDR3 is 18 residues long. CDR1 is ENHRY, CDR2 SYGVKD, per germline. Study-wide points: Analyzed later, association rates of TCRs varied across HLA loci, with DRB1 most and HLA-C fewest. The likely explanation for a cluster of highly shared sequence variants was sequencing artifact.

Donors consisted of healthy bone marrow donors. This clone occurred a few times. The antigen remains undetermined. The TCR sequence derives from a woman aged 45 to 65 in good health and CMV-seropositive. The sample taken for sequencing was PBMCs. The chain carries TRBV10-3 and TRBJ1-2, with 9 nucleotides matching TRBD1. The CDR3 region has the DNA TGTGCCATCAGTCTTGCACCGGGACAGGGAGCGAATAACTATGGCTACACCTTC. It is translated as CAISLAPGQGANNYGYTF.